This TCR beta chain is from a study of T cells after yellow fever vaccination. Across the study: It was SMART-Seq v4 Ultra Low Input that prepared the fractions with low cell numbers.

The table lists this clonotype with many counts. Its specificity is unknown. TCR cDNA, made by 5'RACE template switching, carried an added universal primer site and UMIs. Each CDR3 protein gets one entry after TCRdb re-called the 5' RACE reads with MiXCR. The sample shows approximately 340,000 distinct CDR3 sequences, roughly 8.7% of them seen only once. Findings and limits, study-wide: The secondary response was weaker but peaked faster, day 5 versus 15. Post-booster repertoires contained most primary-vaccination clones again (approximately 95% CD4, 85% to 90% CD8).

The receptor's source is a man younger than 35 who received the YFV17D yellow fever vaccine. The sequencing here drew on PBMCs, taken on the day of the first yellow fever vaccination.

The CDR3 DNA reads as TGTGCCAGCAGCTTATACAGGGGCCACACCGGGGAGCTGTTTTTT. This gives the protein CASSLYRGHTGELFF. This chain connects TRBV7-9 to TRBJ2-2, with 7 bases identical to TRBD1. Trimming took 2 bases from V and 3 from J; bases not matched to a gene: 3. This CDR3 comprises 15 residues. From germline, CDR1 is SEHNR and CDR2 FQNEAQ (reference sequence).